Listed here is a single T cell receptor (beta chain). It has no known antigen specificity. There are no base qualities to consult, and no much larger clone falls within one base. Trimmed from V: 6 bases; trimmed from J: 0 bases; junction bases lacking a gene match: 17. The cysteine opens and the phenylalanine closes a CDR3 of 18 amino acids. Only the CDR3 DNA is retained, 54 bases long and in frame from the first base. Reading the germline V gene (reference sequence) gives CDR1 MNHEY and CDR2 SMNVEV. Genomic DNA was extracted from sorted cells for sequencing of the TCRbeta CDR3 region. The immunoSEQ Assay was used for sequencing of TCRbeta CDR3 regions. Sourced from immuneACCESS, this table was stored by TCRdb with only in-frame sequences that have V and J called. A share of the clones is absent; for the studies checked, an unresolved V gene accounts for under half, and the remainder has no known explanation. Within this sample are around 39,000 clones, with about four fifths of them counted one time only. The ten largest clonotypes hold roughly 13% of the sample.

These data are taken from a study of OX40 agonist ivuxolimab in advanced cancers. Turning to the overall study: Ivuxolimab was an agonistic, fully human IgG2 monoclonal antibody directed against OX40 (CD134), a costimulatory receptor. Three dose-escalation patients achieved partial responses, one with hepatocellular carcinoma and two with cutaneous melanoma. The point of sequencing TCRbeta in the periphery was to test whether ivuxolimab changed TCR sequence diversity and drove clonal T-cell expansion. Intravenous ivuxolimab was administered to patients every 2 weeks at six dose levels: 0.01, 0.1, 0.3, 1.5, 3 and 10 mg/kg. The monotherapy dose-escalation portion (N ≈ 50 patients) of the phase I ivuxolimab trial is reported in the paper. A male proportion of around 83% and a mean age of approximately 58 years, ranging from roughly 20 to 80, were recorded for the dose-escalation cohort. Patients were allowed to have had prior anti-PD-1, anti-PD-L1 or anti-CTLA-4 therapy, and 40% to 45% of the dose-escalation patients had previously received checkpoint inhibitors. Among the approximately 50 dose-escalation patients, about 19 had hepatocellular carcinoma, approximately 15 melanoma, 9 renal cell carcinoma and 9 head and neck cancer. What the research found in general, with its limitations: In partial responders in the 0.1-3.0 mg/kg groups, normalized peripheral clonal expansion was found to be among the lowest, especially among CD8+ T cells. The antigen specificity of the peripheral T cells that underwent clonal expansion was not determined. On average, CD8+ T cells showed more expanded clones than CD4+ T cells after ivuxolimab. At doses from 0.1 to 3.0 mg/kg, clonal expansion was seen in both CD4+ and CD8+ blood T cells between baseline and week 6. Low levels of normalized T-cell clonal expansion were also seen in some nonresponding patients.

The trial excluded patients who had a history of autoimmune disease or who were on systemic immunosuppression. Peripheral blood for TCR sequencing was collected from all dose cohorts at baseline, on cycle 4 day 1, and on cycle 7 day 1. The samples were drawn from a first-in-human, open-label, multicenter phase I dose-escalation trial of ivuxolimab. Adults with locally advanced or metastatic head and neck squamous cell, hepatocellular, melanoma or renal cell carcinoma were enrolled in the trial. Before TCR sequencing, CD4+ T cells and CD8+ T cells were sorted from peripheral blood as separate populations.

The rearranged chain carries TRBV27 and TRBJ2-7; 7 central nucleotides agree with TRBD1. The receptor's source is an adult with an advanced solid tumor such as melanoma, head and neck, liver or kidney cancer. The sequencing here drew on CD4+ or CD8+ T cells sorted from blood, taken in a trial of the OX40 agonist ivuxolimab. The CDR3 amino acid sequence is: CASRPRTGTIGHSYEQYF. The nucleotides are TGTGCCAGCAGACCAAGGACAGGAACAATCGGCCACTCCTACGAGCAGTACTTC.